These T cell receptor beta chains were read from a single sample in a study of shared T cell receptors in the human thymus. Profiled with immunoSEQ multiplex PCR; TCRdb holds only in-frame clones, not every one. Seen here are almost 550,000 clones, around 82% observed once, and the top ten hold more than 0.01%. The data were also submitted as part of a second study, on human thymus T cells.

Material: thymocytes. Receptor source: a boy under two years old with a congenital heart defect. CDR3s leave out the opening cysteine and the closing phenylalanine or tryptophan.

v_gene,CDR3aa
TRBV9,ASSEGTASTDTQY
TRBV5-1,ASSLVGDEQY
TRBV12-5,ASGPKGLGNTIY
TRBV12-5,ASGLVEGEQF
TRBV11-3,ASSLRTSGSETQY
TRBV4-3,ASSQELGQGNEKLF
TRBV29-1,SVRWDRGNYGYT
TRBV15,ATSRDLRGVNEQY
TRBV4-2,ASSRRSGSFSYEQY
TRBV11-3,ASSPEDSLNTEAF
TRBV4-3,ASSQAGGTYEQY
TRBV30,AWSVRSAYEQY
TRBV30,AWSSPGRGPPPTNEKLF
TRBV4-3,ASSRIQGKGSGNTIY
TRBV5-6,ASSQGSGTADYYEQY
TRBV5-8,ASSAWRDGTTDTQY
TRBV18,ASSFPTGISPSGRAADTQY
TRBV2,ASYEEIDSVNTEAF
TRBV30,AWSNEDRGRAGHRGPGSEQY
TRBV14,ASSQVGGERY
TRBV20-1,SASRGTEAF
TRBV4-3,ASSLLPDTINEKLF
TRBV5-1,ASSREGQGCDEQF
TRBV30,AWGDSTDTQY
TRBV7-2,ASSLSGLAGGYEQF